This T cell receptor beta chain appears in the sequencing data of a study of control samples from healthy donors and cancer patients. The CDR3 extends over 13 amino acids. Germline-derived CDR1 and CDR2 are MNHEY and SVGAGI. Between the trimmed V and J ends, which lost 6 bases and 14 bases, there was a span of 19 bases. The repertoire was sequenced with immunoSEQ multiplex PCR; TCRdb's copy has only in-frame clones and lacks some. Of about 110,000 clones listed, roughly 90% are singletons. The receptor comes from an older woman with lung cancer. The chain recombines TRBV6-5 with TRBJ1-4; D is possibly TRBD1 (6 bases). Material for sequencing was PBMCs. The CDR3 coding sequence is TGTGCCAGCAGCAAAGAACAGGGCCGTGAGCTGTTTTTT. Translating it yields CASSKEQGRELFF.